One and the same sample provided the 23 T cell receptor beta chains below, sequenced in a study of blood T cell repertoires in COVID-19. Libraries were prepared by immunoSEQ multiplex PCR; TCRdb keeps only in-frame clonotypes and omits some of them. The sample lists about 82,000 clones, about 83% seen once, with over 15% in the top ten. Material: peripheral blood. Receptors were obtained from a woman aged 55-70 years with acute or convalescent COVID-19.

The chain uses TRBV24-1 and TRBJ1-2, with a tentative D call TRBD1 (5 bases). Germline loops: CDR1 KGHDR, CDR2 SFDVKD. This CDR3 is built from 10 residues. Trimming pared 6 bases from V and 8 bases from J, leaving 6 bases between. The CDR3 is CATSRGGYTF. CDR3 nucleotides: TGTGCCACCAGTAGGGGAGGCTACACCTTC.

This CDR3 reads CASSFTRVNTEAFF. The CDR3, as DNA: TGTGCCAGCAGCTTTACCAGGGTAAACACTGAAGCTTTCTTT. The J gene is TRBJ1-1, the V gene TRBV13, with D possibly TRBD1 on 5 matching bases. The CDR3 loop spans 14 amino acids. Trimming removed 3 bases at V and 2 bases at J, with 10 bases between. In germline, CDR1 is PRHDT, CDR2 FYEKMQ (reference sequence).

The chain has TRBV7-6 and TRBJ1-1; TRBD1 agrees at 8 bases. Germline V CDR1 and CDR2: SGHVS, FNYEAQ. This CDR3 comprises 15 residues. V lost 5 bases and J lost 4; bases outside the gene matches: 9. CDR3: CASSPRTGLGTEAFF. The DNA of the CDR3 is TGTGCCAGCAGCCCCCGGACAGGGCTAGGCACTGAAGCTTTCTTT.

V and J are TRBV5-1 and TRBJ1-3; tentative D call: TRBD1 (6 bases). V was clipped by 3 bases and J by 4 bases, with 14 bases between them. The CDR3 is 15 residues long. Germline-derived CDR1 and CDR2 are SGHRS and YFSETQ. CDR3: CASSSIPTGGNTIYF. The CDR3 region has the DNA TGCGCCAGCAGCTCAATCCCGACAGGAGGAAACACCATATATTTT.

The V and J genes are TRBV19 and TRBJ1-1; perhaps TRBD1 as D (6 bases). This CDR3 spans 14 amino acids. The germline V gene encodes CDR1 LNHDA and CDR2 SQIVND (reference sequence). Trimming took 4 bases from V and 1 from J, leaving 10 bases between them. The CDR3 bases are TGTGCCAGTAGTAACATACAGGGGAACACTGAAGCTTTCTTT. Amino acids: CASSNIQGNTEAFF. The full variable domain, rest sourced from reference TRBV19 and TRBJ1-1, is DGGITQSPKYLFRKEGQNVTLSCEQNLNHDAMYWYRQDPGQGLRLIYYSQIVNDFQKGDIAEGYSVSREKKESFPLTVTSAQKNPTAFYLCASSNIQGNTEAFFGQGTRLTVV.

The chain links TRBV2 to TRBJ1-2; TRBD1 matches 7 bases. The CDR3 contains 14 residues. Germline loops: CDR1 SNHLY, CDR2 FYNNEI. Trimming at V came to 7 bases and at J to 2 bases, leaving 7 bases not matched to a gene. The CDR3 region has the DNA TGTGCCAGCAATAACAACAGGGGAAACTATGGCTACACCTTC. Its translation: CASNNNRGNYGYTF.

The rearrangement joins TRBV11-2 to TRBJ1-2, with 8 positions matching TRBD1. Unmatched junction bases numbered 4, after V lost 2 bases and J lost 5 bases. This CDR3 comprises 14 residues. Germline loops: CDR1 SGHAT, CDR2 FQNNGV. Here the CDR3 DNA reads TGTGCCAGCAGCTTAAACAGGGGGAGTTATGGCTACACCTTC. Translating gives CASSLNRGSYGYTF.

V gene TRBV12-3 or TRBV12-4 combines with J gene TRBJ2-3; 7 bases line up with TRBD1. There are 13 residues in the CDR3. Trimming removed 6 bases from V and 4 bases from J; junction bases left unmatched: 4. CDR3 sequence: CASSSGGADTQYF. The CDR3 bases are TGTGCCAGCAGCTCAGGGGGAGCAGATACGCAGTATTTT.

The genes are TRBV6-4 and TRBJ2-3, with 8 bases lining up with TRBD1. The germline V gene has CDR1 MRHNA and CDR2 SNTAGT. J lost 4 bases, V lost 0 bases, and 3 bases had no gene match. The CDR3 has 15 amino acids. CDR3 loop: CASSDSAGGADTQYF. CDR3 bases: TGTGCCAGCAGTGACTCGGCAGGGGGCGCAGATACGCAGTATTTT.

This chain connects TRBV28 to TRBJ1-6; the match to TRBD1 covers 7 bases. This CDR3 contains 17 residues. Losses at the gene ends were 3 bases for V and 1 base for J; bases not matched to a gene: 6. Germline V CDR1 and CDR2: MDHEN, SYDVKM. CDR3 coding DNA: TGTGCCAGCAGTTTGATCCTGACAGGGTCCTATAATTCACCCCTCCACTTT. Encoded protein: CASSLILTGSYNSPLHF.

V and J are TRBV2 and TRBJ1-4; no clear D. Trimming took off 2 bases at V and 11 bases at J, with 9 bases between the two ends. This CDR3 is built from 12 residues. Germline CDR1 reads SNHLY; CDR2 reads FYNNEI. The CDR3 loop is CASSESGEKLFF. The CDR3 DNA reads as TGTGCCAGCAGTGAAAGTGGGGAGAAACTGTTTTTT.

The rearrangement uses TRBV6-6 and TRBJ2-7, with D possibly matching TRBD1 (6 bases). Per germline, CDR1 MNHNY and CDR2 SVGAGI (reference sequence). The CDR3 sequence is 13 residues long. The V end lost 6 bases, the J end lost 3 bases, and 12 bases lay between the germline ends. Written as DNA, the CDR3 is TGTGCCAGCAGCTTAACAGGGAACTACGAGCAGTACTTC. As protein: CASSLTGNYEQYF.

This chain links TRBV15 with TRBJ2-6; 13 bases line up with TRBD2. Germline V gene sequence: CDR1 LNHNV, CDR2 YYDKDF (reference sequence). Trimming removed 5 bases from V and 0 bases from J; junction bases left unmatched: 1. The CDR3 covers 17 residues. The CDR3 loop reads CATSRLAGGSGANVLTF. CDR3 in DNA: TGTGCCACCAGCCGACTAGCGGGGGGCTCTGGGGCCAACGTCCTGACTTTC.

The chain recombines TRBV30 with TRBJ2-7; 10 bases fit TRBD2. From germline, CDR1 is GTSNPN and CDR2 SVGIG (reference sequence). Trimming took 6 bases from V and 1 from J; bases not matched to a gene: 6. The length of the CDR3 is 14 residues. The CDR3 DNA is TGTGCCTGTGGGAGGACTAGCGGATCCTACGAGCAGTACTTC. Protein product: CACGRTSGSYEQYF.

This CDR3 is CASSDQPGQGTEAFF. The DNA for the CDR3 is TGCGCCAGCAGCGACCAGCCGGGACAGGGCACTGAAGCTTTCTTT. The chain joins TRBV5-1 to TRBJ1-1; TRBD1 matches 9 bases. From germline, CDR1 is SGHRS and CDR2 YFSETQ. The CDR3 runs 15 residues. V gave up 4 bases and J gave up 4 bases; unmatched junction bases: 8. The entire variable domain, with the rest obtained from reference TRBV5-1 and TRBJ1-1, is as follows: KAGVTQTPRYLIKTRGQQVTLSCSPISGHRSVSWYQQTPGQGLQFLFEYFSETQRNKGNFPGRFSGRQFSNSRSEMNVSTLELGDSALYLCASSDQPGQGTEAFFGQGTRLTVV.

The chain links TRBV5-1 to TRBJ2-5, with D maybe TRBD2 (5 bases). With 0 bases removed from V and 9 bases from J, the gap between germline ends came to 15 bases. Germline CDR1 reads SGHRS; CDR2 reads YFSETQ. The CDR3 covers 14 residues. The CDR3 protein is CASSLARPDGAQYF. CDR3 in DNA: TGCGCCAGCAGCTTGGCCCGGCCCGACGGGGCCCAGTACTTC.

The chain couples TRBV7-2 to TRBJ2-2; weak D call: TRBD1 (6 bases). The CDR3 contains 14 residues. The germline CDR1 and CDR2 sequences are SGHTA and FQGNSA. V lost 0 bases and J 6 bases, leaving 8 bases between the germline ends. Written as DNA, the CDR3 is TGTGCCAGCAGCTTAGCGTCAGGGGCCGGGGAGCTGTTTTTT. Residues: CASSLASGAGELFF.

This rearrangement joins TRBV10-1 to TRBJ1-3, with TRBD1 as a possible D gene (5 bases). The CDR3 consists of 15 residues. CDR1 and CDR2 (germline): WNHNN, SYGVQD (reference sequence). The germline V and J ends were trimmed by 2 bases and 0 bases, with 8 bases remaining between them. CDR3 amino acids: CASSEKGLSGNTIYF. The CDR3 DNA reads TGCGCCAGCAGTGAGAAGGGACTCTCTGGAAACACCATATATTTT.

A single count supports this clone. The chain carries TRBV5-1 and TRBJ2-1; 8 bases are a match to TRBD1. The CDR3 is 15 residues long. V shed 4 bases, J shed 3 bases, and the junction held 6 bases outside the gene matches. The germline V gene encodes CDR1 SGHRS and CDR2 YFSETQ. This CDR3 reads CASSAQTGDYNEQFF. The CDR3, as DNA: TGCGCCAGCAGCGCTCAGACAGGGGACTACAATGAGCAGTTCTTC.

The chain carries TRBV9 and TRBJ2-3, with 12 bases aligning to TRBD2. CDR3 size: 17 residues. The J segment lost 5 bases and the V segment lost 1 base, leaving 8 bases of the junction unmatched. CDR1 SGDLS and CDR2 YYNGEE come from the germline V gene. DNA for the CDR3: TGTGCCAGCAGCGTAACTAGCGGGGGGCAGAGTAAAGATACGCAGTATTTT. Its protein is CASSVTSGGQSKDTQYF.

V usage is TRBV6-5 and J usage is TRBJ2-3, with D possibly matching TRBD2 (6 bases). V lost 6 bases and J 6 bases, leaving 16 bases between the germline ends. Germline assignment: CDR1 MNHEY and CDR2 SVGAGI. The length of the CDR3 is 14 residues. CDR3 DNA sequence: TGTGCCAGCAGCACTCGGGAGCCGGCTGATACGCAGTATTTT. It is translated as CASSTREPADTQYF.

The chain uses TRBV5-1 and TRBJ1-1; TRBD1 is a possible D gene (5 bases). Trimming cost V 9 bases and J 5 bases, with 17 bases left between them. CDR1 SGHRS and CDR2 YFSETQ come from the germline V gene. The CDR3 has 13 residues. The CDR3 region is CATQEGSTTEAFF. CDR3 bases: TGCGCCACCCAGGAGGGGTCAACGACTGAAGCTTTCTTT. The full variable domain, in which reference TRBV5-1 and TRBJ1-1 provide the parts outside the CDR3, is KAGVTQTPRYLIKTRGQQVTLSCSPISGHRSVSWYQQTPGQGLQFLFEYFSETQRNKGNFPGRFSGRQFSNSRSEMNVSTLELGDSALYLCATQEGSTTEAFFGQGTRLTVV.

The chain carries TRBV19 and TRBJ1-6; TRBD1 matches 7 bases. This CDR3 has 16 amino acids. The germline CDR1 and CDR2 sequences are LNHDA and SQIVND (reference sequence). J was trimmed by 5 bases and V by 6 bases; bases with no gene match: 10. This CDR3 reads CASSLGTVANNSPLHF. The CDR3 DNA follows: TGTGCCAGTAGCCTAGGGACAGTCGCAAATAATTCACCCCTCCACTTT.